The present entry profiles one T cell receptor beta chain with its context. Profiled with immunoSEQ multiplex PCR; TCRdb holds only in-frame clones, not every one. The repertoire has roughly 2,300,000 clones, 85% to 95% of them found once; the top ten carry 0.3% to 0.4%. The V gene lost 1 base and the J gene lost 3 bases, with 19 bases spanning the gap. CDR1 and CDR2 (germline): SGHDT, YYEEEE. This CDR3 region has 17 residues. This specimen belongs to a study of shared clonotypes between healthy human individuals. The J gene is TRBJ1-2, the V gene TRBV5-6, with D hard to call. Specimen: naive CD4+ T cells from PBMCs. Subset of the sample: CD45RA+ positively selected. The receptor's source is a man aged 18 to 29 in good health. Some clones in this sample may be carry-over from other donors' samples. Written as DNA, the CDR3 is TGTGCCAGCAGCTTGATTGTGGGGAACCCTCCTTACTATGGCTACACCTTC. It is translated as CASSLIVGNPPYYGYTF.